This T cell receptor (beta chain) was sequenced for a study of T cell responses to AZD1222 COVID-19 vaccine. TCRdb's copy holds only in-frame clones and misses some; the assay was immunoSEQ multiplex PCR. This table has about 100,000 clones, around nine tenths appearing once. With 1 base removed from V and 7 bases from J, the gap between germline ends came to 13 bases. This CDR3 spans 14 amino acids. Germline V gives CDR1 SGHTA, CDR2 FQGNSA. Sample: peripheral blood, taken on day 0 of AZD1222 vaccination. The TCR originated in an adult in good health. The V and J genes are TRBV7-2 and TRBJ1-2; unclear D gene. CDR3 nucleotides: TGTGCCAGCAGCTTAGGAGGGTTAAGTAGTGGCTACACCTTC. Amino acid sequence: CASSLGGLSSGYTF.